This TCR beta chain comes out of a study of control samples from healthy donors and cancer patients. Germline V gene data show CDR1 as MGHRA and CDR2 as YSYEKL. V lost 0 bases to trimming and J lost 6 bases, with 14 bases between them. The CDR3 is 15 amino acids. Repertoires were generated with immunoSEQ multiplex PCR, while TCRdb's copy carries only in-frame clones and drops some. Of 70,000 to 100,000 clones listed, roughly 89% are singletons. The chain employs TRBV4-1 and TRBJ1-1, with D unresolved. This receptor was taken from a middle-aged man in good health. Sequenced material: blood. The CDR3 DNA reads TGCGCCAGCAGCCAAGAGGTAACGCGGGCCGCTGAAGCTTTCTTT. Amino acid sequence: CASSQEVTRAAEAFF.